The sequence of this T cell receptor beta chain was determined in a study of control samples from healthy donors and cancer patients. TCRdb keeps only in-frame clones here, not all; method: immunoSEQ multiplex PCR. The sample lists roughly 63,000 clones, more than 90% occurring once. The CDR3 spans 12 residues. V was pared by 5 bases and J by 8 bases, with 7 bases between. Sequenced material: PBMCs. The chain recombines TRBV12-3 or TRBV12-4 with TRBJ1-6; the D is unclear. The sequence derives from a man in his forties with colorectal cancer. CDR3 amino acids: CASSRGDSPLHF. The CDR3 nucleotides read TGTGCCAGCAGTCGTGGGGATTCACCCCTCCACTTT.